This entry is about one T cell receptor beta chain. Its antigen is not known. This sample was included in a study of T cell responses to AZD1222 COVID-19 vaccine. Regarding the study as a whole: Nearly half of spike-specific TCRs reportedly target variant regions that are unmutated in the B.1.351 and B.1.1.7 variants. Donors skewed white British and female; clonal diversity was possibly underestimated. The study found vaccine-associated CD4 TCRs spanning spike, dominant at 160-218 and 743-854.

CDR1 is MNHNY and CDR2 is SVGAGI in the germline V gene (reference sequence). V gave up 8 bases and J gave up 1 base, with 14 bases separating them. CDR3 length: 15 residues. Profiled with immunoSEQ multiplex PCR; TCRdb holds only in-frame clones, not every one. The table records some 69,000 clones, about 85% of them present only once. This specimen consisted of peripheral blood, obtained on day 0 of AZD1222 vaccination. The chain uses TRBV6-6 and TRBJ2-2; D assignment may be TRBD1 or TRBD2 (5 bases each). The clonotype comes from an adult in good health. For the CDR3, the DNA is TGTGCCAGCCCCCTTCCAGGGAGGAACACCGGGGAGCTGTTTTTT. As protein: CASPLPGRNTGELFF.